This T cell receptor beta chain was retrieved from a study of shared clonotypes between healthy human individuals. This clone was picked up one time. Splitting of each subset's genomic DNA was done evenly across several immunoSEQ plates. The data were produced by immunoSEQ multiplex PCR, yet TCRdb's version contains in-frame clones alone and is incomplete. The sample consists of about 1.1 million clones, 75% to 85% of them appearing once. With V trimmed by 1 base and J by 3 bases, 7 bases remained unmatched. This CDR3 spans 15 amino acids. Donors, without exception, were Caucasian adults residing in Nashville, Tennessee. Splitting the CD4+ cells yielded a CD45RA+ naive subset and a CD45RA-negative memory subset.

The sequencing input was memory CD4+ T cells from PBMCs. As for subset: CD45RA-negative fraction. This TCR was sampled from a man younger than 35 in good health. Some clones in this sample may be carry-over from other donors' samples. The chain recombines TRBV5-3 with TRBJ2-7; 7 bases align to TRBD1. TRBV5-3 is placed among ORFs of uncertain function. CDR3 protein: CARSLLKGALYEQYF. DNA of the CDR3: TGTGCCAGAAGCTTGCTAAAGGGGGCCCTCTACGAGCAGTACTTC.